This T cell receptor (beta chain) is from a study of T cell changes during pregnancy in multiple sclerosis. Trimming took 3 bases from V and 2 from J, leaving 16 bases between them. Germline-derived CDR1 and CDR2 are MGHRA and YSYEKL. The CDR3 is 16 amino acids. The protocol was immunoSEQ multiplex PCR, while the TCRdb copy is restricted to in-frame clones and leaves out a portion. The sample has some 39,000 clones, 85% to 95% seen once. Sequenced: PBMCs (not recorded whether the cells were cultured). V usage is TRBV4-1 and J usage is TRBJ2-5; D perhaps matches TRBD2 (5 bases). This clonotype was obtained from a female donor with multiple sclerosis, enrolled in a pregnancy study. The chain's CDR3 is CASSQAPGNPQETQYF. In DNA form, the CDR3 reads TGCGCCAGCAGCCAGGCTCCCGGGAACCCGCAAGAGACCCAGTACTTC.